The rows below give T cell receptor beta chains drawn from one sample of a study of PD-1 blockade in classical Hodgkin lymphoma. Method: immunoSEQ multiplex PCR; TCRdb's copy keeps in-frame clones and lacks some. The sample gives 20,000 or so clones, less than 85% of which show up once; just over 2.5% is in the top ten. Sequencing was performed on CD4+ T cells from blood, taken before the fourth cycle of nivolumab. These receptors originate from a human donor with classical Hodgkin lymphoma. Each CDR3 is given with its conserved first and last residue. D genes are given only for firm matches. For some rows the clone size is stated as once, few or many, or as a class when expanded; others skip it.

J,D,size,V,DNA,CDR3
TRBJ2-1,NA,NA,TRBV7-7,TGTGCTAGCAGCCACGAGGGAACCCCCGGTGAGCAGTTCTTC,CASSHEGTPGEQFF
TRBJ1-1,NA,NA,TRBV6-1,TGTGCCAGCAGTGTTAGGGGAGATTTCACTAAAGCTTTCTTT,CASSVRGDFTKAFF
TRBJ1-4,NA,NA,TRBV6-6,TGTGCCAGCAGTTACGATCGGGGCATAGAAAGTGAAAAACTGTTTTTT,CASSYDRGIESEKLFF
TRBJ2-2,NA,NA,TRBV18,TGTGCCAGCTCACCACTTCGGGTACAAGGCACCGGGGAGCTGTTTTTT,CASSPLRVQGTGELFF
TRBJ2-5,TRBD1,NA,TRBV5-5,TGTGCCAGCAGCTGGACAGGGGTGGGCGAGACCCAGTACTTC,CASSWTGVGETQYF
TRBJ2-1,TRBD2,few,TRBV11-2,TGTGCCAGCAGCGCCTCCGGGACTAGTGAGCAGTTCTTC,CASSASGTSEQFF
TRBJ1-5,TRBD1,once,TRBV27,TGTGCCAGCAGTGCCGACAGGGATCAGCCCCAGCATTTT,CASSADRDQPQHF
TRBJ2-7,NA,few,TRBV6-5,TGTGCCAGCAGTTACCCACCCGGGGGCCAGTCCGAGCAGTACTTC,CASSYPPGGQSEQYF
TRBJ1-4,NA,NA,TRBV6-5,TGTGCCAGCAGCCAAACAGGAGGCGGTGAAAAACTGTTTTTT,CASSQTGGGEKLFF
TRBJ1-5,NA,NA,TRBV10-3,TGTGCCATCAGTGGGGCAGAAAATCAGCCCCAGCATTTT,CAISGAENQPQHF
TRBJ2-5,TRBD1,NA,TRBV5-4,TGTGCCAGCAGCGGGGGACAGAACCAAGAGACCCAGTACTTC,CASSGGQNQETQYF
TRBJ2-3,TRBD2,NA,TRBV7-2,TGTGCCAGCAGCCCCACTGGGACTAGCGGGAGTGCAGATACGCAGTATTTT,CASSPTGTSGSADTQYF
TRBJ2-6,NA,few,TRBV19,TGTGCCAGTAATAAACAGGGTTTCTCTGGGGCCAACGTCCTGACTTTC,CASNKQGFSGANVLTF
TRBJ2-5,NA,NA,TRBV12-1,TGTGCCAGCCGCCAAGAGACCCAGTACTTC,CASRQETQYF
TRBJ2-7,NA,NA,TRBV18,TGTGCCAGCTCACGGGACACCCCCTACGAGCAGTACTTC,CASSRDTPYEQYF